Below, 32 T cell receptor beta chains from the same sample are listed, as sequenced in a study of regulatory T cells in long-lasting Graves disease (dated by TCRdb to the early 2020s). To prepare the library, multiplex PCR was applied. For sequencing, an Illumina HiSeq 4000 was employed. To build TCR beta libraries, CDR3 regions were amplified by Arm-PCR using iRepertoire HTBI primers. TCRdb handled the public reads itself, with Q25 trimming in fastp and clone calling in MiXCR, and kept productive beta chains. Every distinct CDR3 protein forms one entry, paired with its most common genes and DNA. For this sample there are over 650,000 distinct CDR3 sequences; about 32% appear just once. The ten biggest clones cover about 40% of the sample. Sample time point, as interpreted from the label and publication: persistent/refractory GD, antithyroid drugs over 5 years with positive TRAb. For both TCR sequencing and RNA sequencing, RNA was extracted from PBMCs using TRIzol.

The material was peripheral blood mononuclear cells (PBMCs), obtained when the disease was refractory, from a patient treated with antithyroid drugs. These receptors all come from a female donor with Graves disease.

This clonotype came up once. This sequence joins TRBV28 and TRBJ2-3, with D tentatively TRBD1 or TRBD2 (5 bases each). V lost 5 bases, J lost 4 bases, and 19 bases lay in between. There are 16 residues in the CDR3. Looked up from germline, CDR1 is MDHEN and CDR2 is SYDVKM. The CDR3 loop reads CASSTPIRGVADTQYF. For the CDR3, the DNA is TGTGCCAGCAGTACGCCTATCCGAGGGGTAGCAGATACGCAGTATTTT.

This clonotype has only a few counts. The chain joins TRBV27 to TRBJ2-7; no firm D call. The CDR3 loop spans 10 amino acids. Germline assignment: CDR1 MNHEY and CDR2 SMNVEV (reference sequence). Between the trimmed V and J ends, which lost 10 bases and 0 bases, there was a span of 4 bases. The CDR3 DNA sequence: TGTGCCATCGACTCCTACGAGCAGTACTTC. This encodes CAIDSYEQYF.

The J gene is TRBJ2-1, the V gene TRBV29-1, with D maybe TRBD2 (6 bases). The CDR3 consists of 12 residues. The V gene's germline CDR1 is SQVTM and CDR2 ANQGSEA. V was clipped by 6 bases and J by 5 bases, with 11 bases between them. The CDR3 loop reads CSVIRGNNEQFF. CDR3 sequence (DNA): TGCAGCGTGATCCGGGGGAACAATGAGCAGTTCTTC.

The V call is TRBV29-1, the J call TRBJ1-3; 7 nucleotides agree with TRBD1. V shed 3 bases, J shed 0 bases, and the junction held 2 bases outside the gene matches. CDR1 SQVTM and CDR2 ANQGSEA come from the germline V gene. The CDR3 length is 14 residues. The CDR3 loop reads CSVETGFSGNTIYF. The DNA of the CDR3 is TGCAGCGTTGAGACAGGGTTCTCTGGAAACACCATATATTTT.

The chain recombines TRBV19 with TRBJ1-2; 8 nucleotides agree with TRBD1. J gave up 4 bases and V 6 bases, and 4 bases lay outside the gene matches. Germline V gene sequence: CDR1 LNHDA, CDR2 SQIVND (reference sequence). This CDR3 has 13 amino acids. CDR3 nucleotide sequence: TGTGCCAGTAGCGCGACAGGGGTCTATGGCTACACCTTC. Translating it yields CASSATGVYGYTF.

This clonotype was recorded at least ten times. The rearrangement uses TRBV29-1 and TRBJ1-2; D remains ambiguous. Germline assignment: CDR1 SQVTM and CDR2 ANQGSEA. V lost 6 bases to trimming and J lost 2 bases, with 10 bases between them. The CDR3 extends over 12 amino acids. CDR3 residues: CSVVAANYGYTF. As DNA, the CDR3 is TGCAGCGTCGTGGCGGCGAACTATGGCTACACCTTC.

This clonotype was seen more than once but under ten times. This rearrangement joins TRBV5-4 to TRBJ1-2, with 7 bases fitting TRBD1. After removal of 0 bases from V and 12 bases from J, the junction contained 20 bases not matched to a gene. CDR1 SGHNT and CDR2 YYREEE come from the germline V gene (reference sequence). This CDR3 is 17 amino acids long. The CDR3 region is CASSLVPMDRLLLRHTF. DNA for the CDR3: TGTGCCAGCAGCTTGGTACCAATGGACAGGTTGCTTCTTCGGCACACCTTC.

CDR3 coding DNA: TGTGCCAGCAGTGAACTGGGGGAGCAGTTCTTC. This encodes CASSELGEQFF. The V and J genes are TRBV28 and TRBJ2-4; D gene uncertain. The J call may be incorrect, as the DNA end agrees better with TRBJ2-1. In germline, CDR1 is MDHEN, CDR2 SYDVKM. CDR3 length: 11 residues.

This clonotype occurred a few times. CDR3 amino acids: CASGRDYQPQHF. Written as DNA, the CDR3 is TGTGCCAGCGGCAGGGACTATCAGCCCCAGCATTTT. The chain employs TRBV6-1 and TRBJ1-5, with a tentative D call TRBD1 (5 bases). CDR1 and CDR2 (germline): MNHNS, SASEGT. The germline V and J ends were trimmed by 8 bases and 5 bases, with 10 bases remaining between them. The CDR3 runs to 12 residues.

The chain joins TRBV11-2 to TRBJ2-2; 11 nucleotides agree with TRBD2. This CDR3 contains 20 residues. CDR1 is SGHAT, CDR2 FQNNGV, per germline. Trimming cost V 5 bases and J 2 bases; bases outside gene matches: 16. The DNA of the CDR3 is TGTGCCAGCAGCACCGGACTAGCGGGCGCTCACCGCCCCAACACCGGGGAGCTGTTTTTT. This translates into CASSTGLAGAHRPNTGELFF.

This clonotype appeared a few times. The rearrangement joins TRBV28 to TRBJ1-4, with TRBD1 as a possible D gene (5 bases). V lost 0 bases to trimming and J lost 1 base, with 6 bases between them. CDR1 and CDR2 from the germline V gene are MDHEN and SYDVKM. There are 15 residues in the CDR3. The CDR3 sequence: CASSLWGVTNEKLFF. CDR3 bases: TGTGCCAGCAGTTTATGGGGGGTAACTAATGAAAAACTGTTTTTT.

As DNA, the CDR3 is TGCAGCGTCCAGGAGTACAACACTGAAGCTTTCTTT. Encoded protein: CSVQEYNTEAFF. The chain couples TRBV29-1 to TRBJ1-1; D unresolved. Germline CDR1 is SQVTM and CDR2 is ANQGSEA. The CDR3 is 12 amino acids. V shed 6 bases and J shed 2 bases, with 10 bases lying between them.

This clonotype showed up many times. The chain links TRBV11-2 to TRBJ2-7, with D unresolved. This CDR3 spans 16 amino acids. The V gene's germline CDR1 is SGHAT and CDR2 FQNNGV. V shed 5 bases and J shed 4 bases, with 21 bases lying between them. This CDR3 is CASSAPGEVYVYEQYF. CDR3 nucleotide sequence: TGTGCCAGCAGCGCACCCGGAGAGGTTTACGTGTACGAGCAGTACTTC.

This clonotype was seen a few times. This chain joins TRBV6-7 and TRBJ2-2; D ambiguous. TRBV6-7 is recorded as an ORF, its role being uncertain. CDR3 length equals 15 residues. The V and J ends lost 5 bases and 6 bases respectively, with 16 bases between them. The CDR3 DNA follows: TGTGCCAGCAGTAATCCCCTAGGTCTCCCCGGGGAGCTGTTTTTT. It yields the protein CASSNPLGLPGELFF.

The J gene is TRBJ2-5, the V gene TRBV18; weak D call: TRBD2 (6 bases). The length of the CDR3 is 15 residues. The V end was cut by 3 bases, the J end by 5 bases, with 16 bases between. Germline CDR1 reads KGHSH; CDR2 reads LQKENI. CDR3 loop: CASSPPVLAWETQYF. The CDR3 bases are TGTGCCAGCTCACCGCCAGTACTAGCTTGGGAGACCCAGTACTTC. The full variable domain, rest sourced from reference TRBV18 and TRBJ2-5, is NAGVMQNPRHLVRRRGQEARLRCSPMKGHSHVYWYRQLPEEGLKFMVYLQKENIIDESGMPKERFSAEFPKEGPSILRIQQVVRGDSAAYFCASSPPVLAWETQYFGPGTRLLVL.

The V call is TRBV29-1, the J call TRBJ1-2; a possible D gene is TRBD1 (6 bases). This CDR3 comprises 14 residues. The V and J ends lost 4 bases and 3 bases respectively, with 15 bases between them. The germline CDR1 and CDR2 sequences are SQVTM and ANQGSEA. The CDR3, as DNA: TGCAGCGTTGCGATAGTGGGGGGCGACTATGGCTACACCTTC. It yields the protein CSVAIVGGDYGYTF.

This chain links TRBV29-1 with TRBJ2-2, with TRBD1 matching 7 bases. This CDR3 is 13 amino acids long. The germline gives CDR1 SQVTM, CDR2 ANQGSEA. V gave up 4 bases and J gave up 6 bases; unmatched junction bases: 5. The CDR3 bases are TGCAGCGTTGGACAGGGTCGTTCCGGGGAGCTGTTTTTT. Its protein product is CSVGQGRSGELFF.

A few counts support this clonotype. This chain uses TRBV20-1 with TRBJ2-2; 10 bases match TRBD2. Germline V lookup: CDR1 DFQATT, CDR2 SNEGSKA (reference sequence). V lost 1 base, J lost 6 bases, and 8 bases stayed unmatched. CDR3 length equals 16 residues. The CDR3, as DNA: TGCAGTGCTAGAGGCCCTAGCGGGGGTAGATCCGGGGAGCTGTTTTTT. Protein: CSARGPSGGRSGELFF.

This clonotype was seen many times. The rearrangement joins TRBV12-3 or TRBV12-4 to TRBJ2-5; either TRBD1 or TRBD2 may supply D (5 bases each). V was pared by 6 bases and J by 4 bases, with 12 bases between. The CDR3 loop spans 13 amino acids. The CDR3 is CASSVAGGETQYF. The CDR3 DNA reads as TGTGCCAGCAGCGTAGCTGGGGGAGAGACCCAGTACTTC.

The chain employs TRBV7-9 and TRBJ1-1; 7 bases match TRBD1. With V trimmed by 5 bases and J by 4 bases, 10 bases remained unmatched. The CDR3 has 15 residues. The germline CDR1 and CDR2 sequences are SEHNR and FQNEAQ (reference sequence). The CDR3 region is CASSEKTGWATEAFF. In nucleotides, the CDR3 is TGTGCCAGCAGCGAAAAGACAGGGTGGGCCACTGAAGCTTTCTTT.

The J gene is TRBJ2-5, the V gene TRBV11-2, with TRBD1 matching 7 bases. Germline lookup yields CDR1 SGHAT and CDR2 FQNNGV. This CDR3 comprises 16 residues. Trimming cost V 5 bases and J 4 bases; bases outside gene matches: 13. The DNA for the CDR3 is TGTGCCAGCAGCGAAGACAGGGCGCTCGCGGGAGAGACCCAGTACTTC. Translation: CASSEDRALAGETQYF.

This rearrangement joins TRBV29-1 to TRBJ2-7; the match to TRBD1 covers 9 bases. The CDR3 has 13 amino acids. V was clipped by 5 bases and J by 1 base; unmatched bases: 3. Looked up from germline, CDR1 is SQVTM and CDR2 is ANQGSEA. The CDR3 is CSVRGQGSYEQYF. The CDR3 DNA is TGCAGCGTTCGAGGACAGGGGTCCTACGAGCAGTACTTC.

This clonotype appeared once. This chain uses TRBV7-2 with TRBJ2-2; 8 bases agree with TRBD2. CDR1 SGHTA and CDR2 FQGNSA come from the germline V gene. This CDR3 is built from 15 residues. Germline trimming cut 6 bases from V and 3 bases from J; bases unmatched to any gene: 6. CDR3 coding DNA: TGTGCCAGCAGAAGGGCGGGAGGATACACCGGGGAGCTGTTTTTT. This codes for CASRRAGGYTGELFF.

This clonotype was counted a few times. The chain has TRBV6-1 and TRBJ1-5; the D is unclear. Per the germline V gene, CDR1 is MNHNS and CDR2 is SASEGT. This CDR3 region has 15 residues. Deletions cut 7 bases from V and 0 bases from J, with 13 bases between. Here the CDR3 reads CASKPQVYSNQPQHF. The CDR3 region has the DNA TGTGCCAGCAAACCTCAGGTCTATAGCAATCAGCCCCAGCATTTT.

CDR3 protein: CASSFGTGGSPLHF. CDR3 DNA sequence: TGTGCCAGCAGTTTTGGGACAGGGGGATCACCCCTCCACTTT. V is TRBV12-3 or TRBV12-4 and J is TRBJ1-6, with 11 nucleotides matching TRBD1. The ends lost 3 bases at V and 10 bases at J; junction bases unmatched: 2. The CDR3 is 14 amino acids.

CDR3: CSARDLAGPAEQYF. DNA of the CDR3: TGCAGTGCTAGAGATCTAGCGGGTCCAGCCGAGCAGTACTTC. The rearrangement joins TRBV20-1 to TRBJ2-7; 8 nucleotides line up with TRBD2. J was trimmed by 6 bases and V by 0 bases; bases with no gene match: 7. CDR1 is DFQATT and CDR2 is SNEGSKA in the germline V gene (reference sequence). This CDR3 has 14 amino acids.

The J gene is TRBJ1-6, the V gene TRBV9; 12 bases line up with TRBD1. The ends lost 3 bases at V and 7 bases at J; junction bases unmatched: 2. CDR1 and CDR2 from the germline V gene are SGDLS and YYNGEE. The CDR3 extends over 15 amino acids. The CDR3 protein is CASSAGQGANSPLHF. The CDR3 bases are TGTGCCAGCAGCGCGGGACAGGGGGCGAATTCACCCCTCCACTTT.

This clonotype was picked up many times. This rearrangement joins TRBV6-1 to TRBJ1-5; possibly TRBD1 for D (6 bases). The ends were cut back, 7 bases at V and 7 bases at J, with 23 bases in the middle. The CDR3 covers 16 residues. The germline V gene encodes CDR1 MNHNS and CDR2 SASEGT. The chain's CDR3 is CASITLGGGWGQPQHF. CDR3 sequence (DNA): TGTGCCAGCATCACCCTCGGAGGGGGTTGGGGGCAGCCCCAGCATTTT.

As to this clonotype: A much larger clone is a single base away; this may be a read error. The CDR3 DNA follows: TGTGCCAGCAGTGGCTCTTGGACTAGCGGGAGGGCCGTCCGGGAGACCCAGTACTTC. Protein sequence: CASSGSWTSGRAVRETQYF. The J gene is TRBJ2-5, the V gene TRBV28, with 15 bases identical to TRBD2. Trimming took 5 bases from V and 5 from J; bases not matched to a gene: 15. The germline V gene has CDR1 MDHEN and CDR2 SYDVKM. The CDR3 length is 19 residues.

The genes are TRBV20-1 and TRBJ2-5; 12 bases agree with TRBD2. This CDR3 is 17 amino acids long. Germline lookup yields CDR1 DFQATT and CDR2 SNEGSKA (reference sequence). The trim removed 0 bases at V and 4 bases at J, leaving 9 bases unmatched. The CDR3 nucleotides are TGCAGTGCTAGAGATTTGGTTACTAGCGGGAGGAGAGAGACCCAGTACTTC. It specifies CSARDLVTSGRRETQYF.

The chain employs TRBV18 and TRBJ2-7; D might be TRBD2 (5 bases). The germline CDR1 and CDR2 sequences are KGHSH and LQKENI. CDR3 length: 14 amino acids. V was trimmed by 2 bases and J by 6 bases, leaving 14 bases between them. The CDR3 sequence: CASSPSRVGSEQYF. The CDR3 region has the DNA TGTGCCAGCTCACCATCACGCGTGGGGAGCGAGCAGTACTTC.

In this sample, this clonotype turned up a few times. The chain joins TRBV6-1 to TRBJ1-5, with TRBD1 identical over 7 bases. Germline values: CDR1 MNHNS, CDR2 SASEGT. This CDR3 region has 16 residues. The trim removed 3 bases at V and 2 bases at J, leaving 7 bases unmatched. The CDR3, as DNA: TGTGCCAGCAGTGACACCAGGGGGGTTGGCAATCAGCCCCAGCATTTT. This sequence encodes CASSDTRGVGNQPQHF.